A selection of T cell receptor beta chains follows, all from one sample in a study of cytomegalovirus exposure and HLA in healthy donors. Profiled with immunoSEQ multiplex PCR; TCRdb holds only in-frame clones, not every one. The sample carries under 150,000 clones, less than 80% recorded once. Source material: PBMCs. All receptors come from a woman in her forties in good health and CMV-seropositive. The CDR3 runs from the conserved cysteine through the conserved F or W. The D gene is left open where the match is weak. Where a row states a size, it is once, few, many or the class of an expanded clone; other rows omit it.

j_gene | abundance | d_gene | v_gene | CDR3nt | CDR3aa
TRBJ2-7 | . | TRBD2 | TRBV5-4 | TGTGCCAGCAGCCCGGTGACTAGCGGGGCGGGCGAGCAGTACTTC | CASSPVTSGAGEQYF
TRBJ2-7 | . | TRBD1 | TRBV29-1 | TGCAGCGTCGCCGGGACAGGGGATTTTTGGGAGCAGTACTTC | CSVAGTGDFWEQYF
TRBJ2-1 | . | TRBD1 | TRBV5-4 | TGTGCCAGCAGCTTGGTGGGACAGGGGAGGCTCTTC | CASSLVGQGRLF
TRBJ1-2 | . | TRBD1 | TRBV14 | TGTGCCAGCAGCCAAGCCGGGACAGGGGTAGGAGGCTACACCTTC | CASSQAGTGVGGYTF
TRBJ1-2 | . | . | TRBV7-3 | TGTGCCAGCAGCCCACGGGGGGACGGCTATGGCTACACCTTC | CASSPRGDGYGYTF
TRBJ1-2 | . | TRBD1 | TRBV25-1 | TGTGCCAGCAGTGGGTCCTCACTCGGACAGGGATCTGGCTACACCTTC | CASSGSSLGQGSGYTF
TRBJ1-6 | . | . | TRBV15 | TGTGCCACCAGCACAGACAGGAATAATTCACCCCTCCACTTT | CATSTDRNNSPLHF
TRBJ2-4 | . | . | TRBV29-1 | TGCAGCGTTGCCCACAGTATGAACATTCAGTACTTC | CSVAHSMNIQYF
TRBJ2-2 | . | . | TRBV5-1 | TGCGCCAGCAGCTCGGCGCGGGGCCCGAACACCGGGGAGCTGTTTTTT | CASSSARGPNTGELFF
TRBJ2-3 | . | . | TRBV21-1 | TGTGCCAGCAGCAAAGGTTGGCAGGGGAGCACAGATACGCAGTATTTT | CASSKGWQGSTDTQYF
TRBJ1-1 | . | TRBD1 | TRBV9 | TGTGCCAGCAGCGCATCGGGGACAGCCATGAACACTGAAGCTTTCTTT | CASSASGTAMNTEAFF
TRBJ1-6 | few | TRBD1 | TRBV10-3 | TGTGCCACAACCGAACAGGGGGCTAGTAGTAATTCACCCCTCCACTTT | CATTEQGASSNSPLHF
TRBJ2-5 | . | . | TRBV7-3 | TGTGCCAGCAGCCTTAGACAGGAAGAGACCCAGTACTTC | CASSLRQEETQYF
TRBJ2-3 | few | TRBD2 | TRBV4-1 | TGCGCCAGCAGCGCTAGCGGACACAGCACAGATACGCAGTATTTT | CASSASGHSTDTQYF
TRBJ1-1 | . | TRBD1 | TRBV5-1 | TGCGCCAGCAGCAATGGACAGGGTGAAGCTTTCTTT | CASSNGQGEAFF
TRBJ2-5 | . | TRBD2 | TRBV2 | TGTGCCAGCACGAGACTAGCGGGAGGTGGGGAGACCCAGTACTTC | CASTRLAGGGETQYF
TRBJ2-1 | . | . | TRBV10-3 | TGTGCCATCAGTCGCCAAGGGGCTGAGCAGTTCTTC | CAISRQGAEQFF
TRBJ2-1 | . | . | TRBV18 | TGTGCCAGCTCACGCGCGGGGAGCTCCTACAATGAGCAGTTCTTC | CASSRAGSSYNEQFF
TRBJ1-4 | . | . | TRBV7-9 | TGTTCCAGCAGTCGGAGCGCTAATGAAAAACTGTTTTTT | CSSSRSANEKLFF
TRBJ1-1 | . | . | TRBV4-1 | TGCGCCAGCAGCCAAGGGAACTATAGGGGGACGAACGCTGAAGCTTTCTTT | CASSQGNYRGTNAEAFF
TRBJ2-3 | few | . | TRBV5-6 | TGTGCCAGCAGCTTGGCGTTTGGACAGCTGGGCACAGATACGCAGTATTTT | CASSLAFGQLGTDTQYF
TRBJ2-7 | . | . | TRBV7-9 | TGTGCCAGCAGCTTAGAATCTCCTAGCTACGAGCAGTACTTC | CASSLESPSYEQYF
TRBJ1-5 | few | . | TRBV7-2 | TGCGCCAGCAGCCAAGATCTCGACCTCACGGGGCAGCCCCAGCATTTT | CASSQDLDLTGQPQHF
TRBJ2-1 | . | . | TRBV7-9 | TGTTCCAGCAGCCCGGGACTCCTAAATGAGCAGTTCTTC | CSSSPGLLNEQFF
TRBJ2-3 | . | . | TRBV30 | TGTGCCTGGAGCGGGGTGAGGGAGAGGTATTTT | CAWSGVRERYF
TRBJ2-7 | . | TRBD1 | TRBV6-6 | TGTGCCAGCAAGGGCCAAGGGACAGGGTTGTGGTACGAGCAGTACTTC | CASKGQGTGLWYEQYF
TRBJ2-3 | . | TRBD1 | TRBV4-1 | TGCGCCAGCAGCCAGCCCGACAGGGGCAGGGATACGCAGTATTTT | CASSQPDRGRDTQYF
TRBJ2-4 | . | TRBD2 | TRBV13 | TGTGCCAGCAGCTTAGGAGGCCCGTCTGGCGGGGGGGCCGGGCAGTACTTC | CASSLGGPSGGGAGQYF
TRBJ2-5 | . | . | TRBV6-1 | TGTGCCAGCAGCAACGGACGGTACGAGGGAGAGACCCAGTACTTC | CASSNGRYEGETQYF
TRBJ2-5 | once | . | TRBV5-6 | TGTGCCAGCAGCTTGGGGGGGCTAGCGGATCTTCGGAGGACCCAGTACTTC | CASSLGGLADLRRTQYF
TRBJ2-3 | . | . | TRBV7-9 | TGTGCCAGCAGCTTATCCACAGGCTCCCACCCAGATACGCAGTATTTT | CASSLSTGSHPDTQYF
TRBJ2-7 | few | . | TRBV7-2 | TGTGCCAGCCGACCGGGGGCAGGGGGGTACGAGCAGTACTTC | CASRPGAGGYEQYF
TRBJ2-7 | . | TRBD2 | TRBV27 | TGTGCCAGCAGTTATCCCATAGCGGGAGGGCCGGGCGAGCAGTACTTC | CASSYPIAGGPGEQYF
TRBJ2-3 | . | TRBD2 | TRBV14 | TGTGCCAGCAGCCAAGGAGCTAGCGGGTATGATACGCAGTATTTT | CASSQGASGYDTQYF
TRBJ2-1 | few | TRBD2 | TRBV7-9 | TGTGCCAGCCCGCGCCCCCCCCCAAGCGCGGGGGTAGGAAATGAGCAGTTCTTC | CASPRPPPSAGVGNEQFF
TRBJ2-1 | . | . | TRBV19 | TGTGCCAGTAGGTTCCGGGAGTCCTACAATGAGCAGTTCTTC | CASRFRESYNEQFF
TRBJ2-6 | . | TRBD1 | TRBV9 | TGTGCCAGCAGCGCAGGGGGACAGTCTAACTCTGGGGCCAACGTCCTGACTTTC | CASSAGGQSNSGANVLTF
TRBJ2-7 | . | . | TRBV4-2 | TGTGCCAGCAGCCAACACAGGGCCTACGAGCAGTACTTC | CASSQHRAYEQYF
TRBJ2-1 | . | TRBD2 | TRBV30 | TGTGCCTGGAGTAACGTAGCGGGAGTCTACAATGAGCAGTTCTTC | CAWSNVAGVYNEQFF
TRBJ1-1 | . | TRBD1 | TRBV5-1 | TGCGCCAGCAGCTCGACAGGGGGCGCGGAAACTTTCTTT | CASSSTGGAETFF
TRBJ1-2 | . | TRBD1 | TRBV6-5 | TGTGCCAGCAGCCTTGGACAGGGGGGGTACTATGGCTACACCTTC | CASSLGQGGYYGYTF
TRBJ1-6 | . | TRBD1 | TRBV7-9 | TGTGCCAGCAGCCTAGGGACAGCTAATTCACCCCTCCACTTT | CASSLGTANSPLHF
TRBJ2-1 | . | TRBD1 | TRBV5-1 | TGCGCCAGCAGCTTGTGGGACAGGGTGGATGAGCAGTTCTTC | CASSLWDRVDEQFF
TRBJ2-3 | . | TRBD1 | TRBV11-2 | TGTGCCAGCAGCTTAGCCCCCCACAGGGGGCTCGGAGATACGCAGTATTTT | CASSLAPHRGLGDTQYF
TRBJ2-2 | . | TRBD1 | TRBV19 | TGTGCCAGCTCCTGGACAGGGTTGACCGGGGAGCTGTTTTTT | CASSWTGLTGELFF
TRBJ2-3 | . | TRBD2 | TRBV4-1 | TGCGCCAGCAGCCAAGCGCTCGGACTAGCCCTCCCTATTAATACGCAGTATTTT | CASSQALGLALPINTQYF
TRBJ2-3 | . | . | TRBV29-1 | TGCAGCGTTGGACTCTCTAGCACAGATACGCAGTATTTT | CSVGLSSTDTQYF
TRBJ2-2 | . | . | TRBV5-1 | TGCGCCAGCAGCTTGGGGACGGGATATTCCGGGGAGCTGTTTTTT | CASSLGTGYSGELFF
TRBJ1-6 | . | . | TRBV5-1 | TGCGCCAGCAGCTTGGGATTAACAGGGTCGGATTCACCCCTCCACTTT | CASSLGLTGSDSPLHF
TRBJ2-5 | . | . | TRBV2 | TGTGCCAGCACCCCCCAGGAGACCCAGTACTTC | CASTPQETQYF